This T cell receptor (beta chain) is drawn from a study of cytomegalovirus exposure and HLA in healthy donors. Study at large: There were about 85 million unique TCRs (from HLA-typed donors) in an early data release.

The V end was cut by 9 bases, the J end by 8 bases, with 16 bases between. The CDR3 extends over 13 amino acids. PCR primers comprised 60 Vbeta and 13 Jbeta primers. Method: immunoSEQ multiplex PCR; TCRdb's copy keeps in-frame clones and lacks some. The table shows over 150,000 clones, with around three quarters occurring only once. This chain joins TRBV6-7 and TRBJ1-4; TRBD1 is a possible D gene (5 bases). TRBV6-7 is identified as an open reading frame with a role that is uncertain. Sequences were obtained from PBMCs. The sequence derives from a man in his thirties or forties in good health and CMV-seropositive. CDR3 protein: CARAQGCIEKLFF. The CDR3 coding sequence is TGTGCCAGGGCCCAGGGTTGTATCGAAAAACTGTTTTTT.